Detailed here is one T cell receptor (beta chain). This sample was included in a study of T cell responses to AZD1222 COVID-19 vaccine. Sequencing was performed with immunoSEQ multiplex PCR; in TCRdb, only in-frame clones are kept and a portion is missing. The table records approximately 100,000 clones, approximately 87% of them present only once. This TCR came from an adult in good health. The sample here was peripheral blood, taken on day 0 of AZD1222 vaccination.

The CDR3 DNA sequence: TGTGCCAGCAGCTTAGACAGGGGGTCTGGAAACACCATATATTTT. Translation gives CASSLDRGSGNTIYF. The chain recombines TRBV7-2 with TRBJ1-3, with 8 bases that match TRBD1. The CDR3 totals 15 residues. Per germline, CDR1 SGHTA and CDR2 FQGNSA. The ends lost 1 base at V and 1 base at J; junction bases unmatched: 0. The entire variable domain, with the rest obtained from reference TRBV7-2 and TRBJ1-3, is as follows: GAGVSQSPSNKVTEKGKDVELRCDPISGHTALYWYRQSLGQGLEFLIYFQGNSAPDKSGLPSDRFSAERTGGSVSTLTIQRTQQEDSAVYLCASSLDRGSGNTIYFGEGSWLTVV.